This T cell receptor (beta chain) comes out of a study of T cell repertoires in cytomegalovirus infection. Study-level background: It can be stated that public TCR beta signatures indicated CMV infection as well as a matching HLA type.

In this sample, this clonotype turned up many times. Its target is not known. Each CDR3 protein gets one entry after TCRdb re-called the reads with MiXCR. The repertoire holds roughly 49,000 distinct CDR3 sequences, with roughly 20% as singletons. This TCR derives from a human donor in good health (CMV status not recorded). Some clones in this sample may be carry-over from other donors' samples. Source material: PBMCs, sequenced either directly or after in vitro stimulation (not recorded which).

The CDR3 spells CASSSGGFTEAFF. In DNA, the CDR3 is TGTGCCAGCTCCTCGGGGGGGTTCACTGAAGCTTTCTTT. The chain combines TRBV12-3 or TRBV12-4 with TRBJ1-1; tentatively, D is TRBD1 (5 bases). V was clipped by 8 bases and J by 4 bases, with 14 bases between them. The length of the CDR3 is 13 residues.